The subject of this entry is one TCR beta chain. This sample is drawn from a study of blood T cell repertoires in COVID-19. Across the study: The United States, Italy and Spain were the sources of the acute and convalescent COVID-19 samples. Sample material is recorded as cDNA or gDNA derived from T cells, B-cell-depleted T cells, or PBMCs.

As handled by the study authors: Researchers report that nucleated cell counts were estimated from reference gene primer amplification. Sequenced by immunoSEQ multiplex PCR; TCRdb stores in-frame clones only, minus some. The V and J calls and clone size come from that table; D and trimming were worked out from the DNA. There are around 300,000 clones in the sample; 86% occur only once, and 3% lies in the top ten. Sequencing input: peripheral blood. The receptor's source is a woman aged 25 to 45 with active or convalescent COVID-19.

CDR3 bases: TGTGCCAGCAGGGGACAGGGGGTAGGCAATCAGCCCCAGCATTTT. Translation gives CASRGQGVGNQPQHF. The V and J genes are TRBV28 and TRBJ1-5; 11 bases are a match to TRBD1. Trimming cost V 6 bases and J 2 bases; bases outside gene matches: 3. In germline, CDR1 is MDHEN, CDR2 SYDVKM. This CDR3 is 15 amino acids long. The variable domain in full, completed from reference TRBV28 and TRBJ1-5, reads DVKVTQSSRYLVKRTGEKVFLECVQDMDHENMFWYRQDPGLGLRLIYFSYDVKMKEKGDIPEGYSVSREKKERFSLILESASTNQTSMYLCASRGQGVGNQPQHFGDGTRLSIL.